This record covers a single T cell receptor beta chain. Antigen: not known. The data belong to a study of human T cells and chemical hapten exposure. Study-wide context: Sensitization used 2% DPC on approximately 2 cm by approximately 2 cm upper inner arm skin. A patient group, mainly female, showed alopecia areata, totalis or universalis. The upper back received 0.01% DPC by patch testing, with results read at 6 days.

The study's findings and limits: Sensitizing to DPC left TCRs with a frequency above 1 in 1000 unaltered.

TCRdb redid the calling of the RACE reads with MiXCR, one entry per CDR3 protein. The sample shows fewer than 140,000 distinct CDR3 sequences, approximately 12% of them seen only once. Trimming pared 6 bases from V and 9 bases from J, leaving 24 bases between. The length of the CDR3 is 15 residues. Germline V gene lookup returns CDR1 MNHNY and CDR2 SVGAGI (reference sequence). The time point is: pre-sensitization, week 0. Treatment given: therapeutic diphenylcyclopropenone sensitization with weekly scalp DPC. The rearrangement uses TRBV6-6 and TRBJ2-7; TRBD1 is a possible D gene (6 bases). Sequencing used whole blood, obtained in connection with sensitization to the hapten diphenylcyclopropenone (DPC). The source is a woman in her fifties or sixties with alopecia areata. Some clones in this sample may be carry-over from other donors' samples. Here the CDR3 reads CASRPQGVNVLRQYF. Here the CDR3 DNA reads TGTGCCAGCAGGCCACAGGGTGTTAATGTCCTTCGGCAGTACTTC.